This note documents a single T cell receptor beta chain sequence. Its antigen is not known. Assay execution proceeded at the deep level. Method: immunoSEQ multiplex PCR; TCRdb's copy keeps in-frame clones and lacks some. The table lists millions of clones, roughly 96% of them singletons. The source of the sample is a study of shared clonotypes between healthy human individuals. Study-wide background: Participating donors consisted of two women and a few men aged 18 to 49. Per donor, three plates held CD4 naive cells, three held CD4 memory, two held CD8 naive and one held CD8 memory. Study-wide results and limits: In contrast to clonotypes shared by all four donors, non-shared clonotypes had lower generation probabilities.

This CDR3 region has 15 residues. Germline loops: CDR1 SGHNT, CDR2 YYREEE (reference sequence). The V segment lost 4 bases and the J segment 0 bases; nucleotides outside the gene matches: 6. The sequence came from a young man in good health. The sequenced sample was naive CD4+ T cells sorted from blood. Stated subset: CD45RA+ positively selected. This chain links TRBV5-4 with TRBJ1-1; 7 bases align to TRBD1. The CDR3 nucleotides are TGTGCCAGCAGCCCAGGGGGAGGAGTGAACACTGAAGCTTTCTTT. Translating it yields CASSPGGGVNTEAFF.